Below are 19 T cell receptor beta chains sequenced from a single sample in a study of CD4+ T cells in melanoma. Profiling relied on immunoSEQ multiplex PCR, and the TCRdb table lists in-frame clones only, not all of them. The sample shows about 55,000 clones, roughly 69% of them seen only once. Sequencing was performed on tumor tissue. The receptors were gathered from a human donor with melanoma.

CDR3 amino acids: CATSRGSYEQYF. The CDR3 DNA is TGTGCCACCAGCAGGGGTTCCTACGAGCAGTACTTC. The genes are TRBV15 and TRBJ2-7; no clear D. Germline loops: CDR1 LNHNV, CDR2 YYDKDF (reference sequence). V was pared by 3 bases and J by 1 base, with 4 bases between. The CDR3 sequence is 12 residues long.

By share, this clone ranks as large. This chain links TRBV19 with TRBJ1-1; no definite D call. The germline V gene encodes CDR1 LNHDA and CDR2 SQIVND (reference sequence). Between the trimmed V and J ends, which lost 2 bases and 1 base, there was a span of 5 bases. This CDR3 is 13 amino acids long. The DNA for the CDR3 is TGTGCCAGTAGTATACGCGGGAACACTGAAGCTTTCTTT. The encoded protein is CASSIRGNTEAFF.

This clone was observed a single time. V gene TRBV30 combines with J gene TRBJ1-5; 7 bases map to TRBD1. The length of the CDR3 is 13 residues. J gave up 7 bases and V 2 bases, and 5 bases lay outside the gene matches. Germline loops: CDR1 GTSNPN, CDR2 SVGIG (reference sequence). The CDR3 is CAWSRQGQQPQHF. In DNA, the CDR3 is TGTGCCTGGAGTCGACAGGGACAACAGCCCCAGCATTTT. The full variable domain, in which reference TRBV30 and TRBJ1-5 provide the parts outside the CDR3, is SQTIHQWPATLVQPVGSPLSLECTVEGTSNPNLYWYRQAAGRGLQLLFYSVGIGQISSEVPQNLSASRPQDRQFILSSKKLLLSDSGFYLCAWSRQGQQPQHFGDGTRLSIL.

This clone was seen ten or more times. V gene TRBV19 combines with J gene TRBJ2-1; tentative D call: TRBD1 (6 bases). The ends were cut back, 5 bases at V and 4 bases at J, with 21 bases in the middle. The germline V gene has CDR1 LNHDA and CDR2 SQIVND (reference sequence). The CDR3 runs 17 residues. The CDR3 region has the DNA TGTGCCAGTAGTTACAGCGTGACGGGAAGGGGGTACAATGAGCAGTTCTTC. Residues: CASSYSVTGRGYNEQFF.

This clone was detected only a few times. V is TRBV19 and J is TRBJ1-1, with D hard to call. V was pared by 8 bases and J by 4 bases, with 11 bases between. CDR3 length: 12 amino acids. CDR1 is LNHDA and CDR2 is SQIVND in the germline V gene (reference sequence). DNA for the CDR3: TGTGCCAGTCGTAGTGGGGTCACTGAAGCTTTCTTT. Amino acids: CASRSGVTEAFF.

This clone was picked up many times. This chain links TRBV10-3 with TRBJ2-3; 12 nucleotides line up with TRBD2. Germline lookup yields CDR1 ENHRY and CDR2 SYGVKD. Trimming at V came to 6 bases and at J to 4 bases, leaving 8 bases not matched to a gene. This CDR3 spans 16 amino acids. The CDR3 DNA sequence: TGTGCCATCAGCAAAACTAGCGGGGGGCCGTCAGATACGCAGTATTTT. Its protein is CAISKTSGGPSDTQYF.

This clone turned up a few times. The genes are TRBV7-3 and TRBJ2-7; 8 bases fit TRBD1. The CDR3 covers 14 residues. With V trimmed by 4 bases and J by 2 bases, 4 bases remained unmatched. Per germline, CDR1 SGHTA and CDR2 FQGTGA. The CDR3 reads CASSSGTGPYEQYF. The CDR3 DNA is TGTGCCAGCAGCTCCGGGACAGGACCCTACGAGCAGTACTTC. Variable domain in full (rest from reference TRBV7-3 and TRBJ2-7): GAGVSQTPSNKVTEKGKYVELRCDPISGHTALYWYRQSLGQGPEFLIYFQGTGAADDSGLPNDRFFAVRPEGSVSTLKIQRTERGDSAVYLCASSSGTGPYEQYFGPGTRLTVT.

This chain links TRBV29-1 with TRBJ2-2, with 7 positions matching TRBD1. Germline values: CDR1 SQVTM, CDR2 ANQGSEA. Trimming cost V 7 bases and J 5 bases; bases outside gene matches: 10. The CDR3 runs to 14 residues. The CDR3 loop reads CSAARGMGTGELFF. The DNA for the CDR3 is TGCAGCGCCGCCAGGGGGATGGGGACCGGGGAGCTGTTTTTT.

CDR3 protein: CASTGTTSSYEQYF. The CDR3 DNA is TGTGCCAGCACAGGAACAACAAGCTCCTACGAGCAGTACTTC. J is TRBJ2-7 and V is TRBV7-9; D call uncertain. This CDR3 spans 14 amino acids. Trimming left V 7 bases short and J 0 bases short, with 13 bases between. The germline V gene has CDR1 SEHNR and CDR2 FQNEAQ (reference sequence).

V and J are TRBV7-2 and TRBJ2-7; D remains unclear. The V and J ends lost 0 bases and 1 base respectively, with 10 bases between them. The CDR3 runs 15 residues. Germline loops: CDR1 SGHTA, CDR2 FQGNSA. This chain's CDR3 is CASSLAVALSYEQYF. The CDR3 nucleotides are TGTGCCAGCAGCTTAGCGGTAGCCCTATCCTACGAGCAGTACTTC.

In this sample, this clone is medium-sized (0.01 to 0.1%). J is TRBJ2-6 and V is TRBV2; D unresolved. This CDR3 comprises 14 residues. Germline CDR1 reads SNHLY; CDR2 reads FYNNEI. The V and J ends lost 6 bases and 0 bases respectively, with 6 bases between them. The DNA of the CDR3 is TGTGCCAGCAGCGTGAGCTCTGGGGCCAACGTCCTGACTTTC. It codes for CASSVSSGANVLTF.

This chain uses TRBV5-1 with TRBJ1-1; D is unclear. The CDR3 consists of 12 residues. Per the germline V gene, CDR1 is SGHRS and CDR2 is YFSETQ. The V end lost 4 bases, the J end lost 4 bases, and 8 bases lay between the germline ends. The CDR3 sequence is CASSTGGTEAFF. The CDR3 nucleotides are TGCGCCAGCAGCACCGGCGGCACTGAAGCTTTCTTT.

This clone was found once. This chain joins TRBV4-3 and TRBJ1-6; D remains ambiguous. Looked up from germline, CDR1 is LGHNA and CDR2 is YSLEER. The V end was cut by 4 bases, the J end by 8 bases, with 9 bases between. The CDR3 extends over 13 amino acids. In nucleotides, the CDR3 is TGCGCCAGCAGCCGAGGACCCGATTCACCCCTCCACTTT. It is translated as CASSRGPDSPLHF.

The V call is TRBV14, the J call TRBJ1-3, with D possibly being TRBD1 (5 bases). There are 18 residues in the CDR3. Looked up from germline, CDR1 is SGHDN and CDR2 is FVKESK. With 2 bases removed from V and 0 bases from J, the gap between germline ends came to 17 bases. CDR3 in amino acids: CASSQPGRMSSSGNTIYF. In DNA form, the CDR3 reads TGTGCCAGCAGCCAACCGGGACGAATGTCAAGCTCTGGAAACACCATATATTTT.

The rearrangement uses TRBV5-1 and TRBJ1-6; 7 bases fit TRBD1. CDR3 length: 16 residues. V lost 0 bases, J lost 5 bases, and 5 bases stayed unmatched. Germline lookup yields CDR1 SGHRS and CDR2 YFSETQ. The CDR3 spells CASSLALGQDNSPLHF. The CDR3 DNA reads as TGCGCCAGCAGCTTGGCCCTCGGACAGGATAATTCACCCCTCCACTTT.

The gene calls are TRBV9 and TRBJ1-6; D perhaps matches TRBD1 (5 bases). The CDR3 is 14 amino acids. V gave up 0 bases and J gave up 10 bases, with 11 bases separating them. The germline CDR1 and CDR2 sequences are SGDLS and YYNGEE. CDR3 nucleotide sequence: TGTGCCAGCAGCGTAGTTAGCGAGGGGTCACCCCTCCACTTT. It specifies CASSVVSEGSPLHF.

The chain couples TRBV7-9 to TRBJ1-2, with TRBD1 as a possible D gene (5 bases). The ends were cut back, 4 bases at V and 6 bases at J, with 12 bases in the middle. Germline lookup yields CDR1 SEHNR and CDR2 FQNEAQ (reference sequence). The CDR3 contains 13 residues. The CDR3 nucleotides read TGTGCCAGCAGCTGGGGACGTCGGGATGGCTACACCTTC. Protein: CASSWGRRDGYTF.

CDR3 amino acids: CASSFGSGEGNEQFF. The CDR3 DNA sequence: TGTGCCAGCAGCTTTGGGTCAGGGGAAGGCAATGAGCAGTTCTTC. The chain employs TRBV7-2 and TRBJ2-1, with D perhaps matching TRBD1 (6 bases). The CDR3 is made up of 15 amino acids. Per germline, CDR1 SGHTA and CDR2 FQGNSA. With 3 bases removed from V and 6 bases from J, the gap between germline ends came to 15 bases.

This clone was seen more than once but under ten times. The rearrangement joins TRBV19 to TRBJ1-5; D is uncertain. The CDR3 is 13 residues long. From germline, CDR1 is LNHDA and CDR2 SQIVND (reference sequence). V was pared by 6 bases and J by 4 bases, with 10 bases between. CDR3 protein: CASRKYDNQPQHF. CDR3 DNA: TGTGCCAGTAGAAAATATGATAATCAGCCCCAGCATTTT. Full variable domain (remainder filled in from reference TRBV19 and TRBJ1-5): DGGITQSPKYLFRKEGQNVTLSCEQNLNHDAMYWYRQDPGQGLRLIYYSQIVNDFQKGDIAEGYSVSREKKESFPLTVTSAQKNPTAFYLCASRKYDNQPQHFGDGTRLSIL.